This note documents a single TCR beta chain sequence. The data derive from a study of blood T cell repertoires in COVID-19. Study-level background: Nucleic acid was either cDNA or gDNA, and it came from T cells, B-cell-depleted T cells, or PBMCs.

Between the trimmed V and J ends, which lost 6 bases and 3 bases, there was a span of 5 bases. The CDR3 spans 11 residues. CDR1 and CDR2 from the germline V gene are MNHNY and SVGAGI (reference sequence). As handled by the study authors: Reference gene primer amplification gave estimated nucleated cell counts. Libraries were prepared by immunoSEQ multiplex PCR; TCRdb keeps only in-frame clonotypes and omits some of them. D and trimming come from the DNA, and the V and J calls and clone size come from that table. In the table there are about 300,000 clones, over 75% of which are singletons. V and J are TRBV6-6 and TRBJ1-1; D unresolved. This clonotype originated in a human donor in a cohort sampled during active COVID-19. Sequenced: peripheral blood. CDR3 protein: CASSSYTEAFF. The DNA of the CDR3 is TGTGCCAGCAGCTCTTACACTGAAGCTTTCTTT.